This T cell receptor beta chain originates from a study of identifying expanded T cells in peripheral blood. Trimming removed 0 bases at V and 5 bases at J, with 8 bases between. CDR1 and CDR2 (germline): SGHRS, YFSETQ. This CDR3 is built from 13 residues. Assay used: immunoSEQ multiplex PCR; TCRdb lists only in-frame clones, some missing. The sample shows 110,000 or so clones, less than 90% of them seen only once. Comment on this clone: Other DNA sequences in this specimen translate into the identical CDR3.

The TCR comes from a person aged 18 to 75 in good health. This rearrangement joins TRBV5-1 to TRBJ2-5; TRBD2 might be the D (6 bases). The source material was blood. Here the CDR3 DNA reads TGCGCCAGCAGCTTGGTAGGAGGGGAGACCCAGTACTTC. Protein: CASSLVGGETQYF.